This passage covers 24 T cell receptor beta chains from one sample sequenced in a study of blood T cell repertoires in COVID-19. Measured with immunoSEQ multiplex PCR; TCRdb has only the in-frame clones, and not every one. The data show 150,000 to 200,000 clones, 82% seen once. Sequencing used PBMCs or T cells enriched from blood (not recorded which). Receptors were obtained from a woman aged 60 to 75 with acute COVID-19.

The chain combines TRBV21-1 with TRBJ2-3; the table assigns TRBD2, which was not confirmed against the DNA. TRBV21-1 is marked as a pseudogene. This CDR3 contains 18 residues. The CDR3 sequence is CASSKVAAAGATTDTQYF. The CDR3 nucleotides read TGTGCCAGCAGCAAAGTCGCGGCGGCGGGAGCTACCACAGATACGCAGTATTTT.

This clone was recorded at least ten times. The chain combines TRBV27 with TRBJ1-1, with TRBD1 matching 7 bases. This CDR3 has 14 amino acids. Trimming removed 6 bases from V and 3 bases from J; junction bases left unmatched: 7. The germline V gene encodes CDR1 MNHEY and CDR2 SMNVEV (reference sequence). CDR3 DNA sequence: TGTGCCAGCAGGGGGACAGCTACGGACACTGAAGCTTTCTTT. Protein product: CASRGTATDTEAFF.

The chain is built from TRBV4-2 and TRBJ1-3; no firm D call. Germline V gene data show CDR1 as LGHNA and CDR2 as YNFKEQ. The CDR3 sequence is 15 residues long. Trimming shortened V by 1 base and J by 0 bases, and 7 bases separated the two germline ends. The CDR3 coding sequence is TGTGCCAGCAGCCAAGTGAGGGACTCTGGAAACACCATATATTTT. Translation: CASSQVRDSGNTIYF.

This clone is a singleton in its sample. J is TRBJ2-2 and V is TRBV29-1; D is uncertain. Germline V gene lookup returns CDR1 SQVTM and CDR2 ANQGSEA. Trimming shortened V by 3 bases and J by 5 bases, and 7 bases separated the two germline ends. The CDR3 extends over 12 amino acids. The CDR3 loop is CSVDPRTGELFF. Here the CDR3 DNA reads TGCAGCGTTGACCCCAGGACCGGGGAGCTGTTTTTT.

The CDR3 spells CATLPNTGTEAFF. The CDR3 nucleotides are TGTGCCACCTTACCCAACACAGGCACTGAAGCTTTCTTT. V usage is TRBV24-1 and J usage is TRBJ1-1, with D perhaps matching TRBD1 (5 bases). The CDR3 length is 13 residues. Germline loops: CDR1 KGHDR, CDR2 SFDVKD. The V gene lost 9 bases and the J gene lost 4 bases, with 14 bases spanning the gap.

The chain's CDR3 is CASSYNIGTDTQYF. Here the CDR3 DNA reads TGTGCCAGCAGTTATAACATTGGCACAGATACGCAGTATTTT. This chain joins TRBV6-2 or TRBV6-3 and TRBJ2-3; D remains unclear. CDR1 is MNHEY and CDR2 is SVGEGT in the germline V gene. V lost 3 bases, J lost 1 base, and 8 bases lay in between. This CDR3 has 14 residues.

The V gene is TRBV7-2, the J gene TRBJ2-4; TRBD1 might be the D (5 bases). CDR3 length: 15 residues. Germline CDR1 and CDR2: SGHTA and FQGNSA. V was shortened by 4 bases and J by 3 bases, with 13 bases between the two germline ends. The CDR3 DNA is TGTGCCAGCAGCTCAGGGTTATTGGGCAAAAACATTCAGTACTTC. Translating gives CASSSGLLGKNIQYF.

The chain links TRBV23-1 to TRBJ2-5; a weak D match, TRBD2 (5 bases). TRBV23-1 is an ORF; its function is uncertain. Trimming removed 11 bases from V and 4 bases from J, with 5 bases in between. CDR3 size: 9 residues. CDR3 in DNA: TGCGCCGGGAGAGAGACCCAGTACTTC. Its translation: CAGRETQYF.

The rearrangement links TRBV15 to TRBJ2-1, with 11 bases identical to TRBD2. There are 18 residues in the CDR3. Germline values: CDR1 LNHNV, CDR2 YYDKDF (reference sequence). Trimming took 0 bases from V and 7 from J; bases not matched to a gene: 11. The CDR3 loop reads CATSREPPTSGIGNEQFF. The CDR3 DNA is TGTGCCACCAGCAGAGAACCCCCGACTAGCGGGATAGGGAATGAGCAGTTCTTC.

The V and J genes are TRBV7-2 and TRBJ1-2; no clear D. Germline V gene data show CDR1 as SGHTA and CDR2 as FQGNSA. This CDR3 contains 14 residues. Trimming stripped 1 base from V and 2 bases from J, with 8 bases between. The CDR3 bases are TGTGCCAGCAGCTTAGAAGCATTCAACTATGGCTACACCTTC. It yields the protein CASSLEAFNYGYTF.

The rearrangement joins TRBV7-2 to TRBJ2-3; 14 nucleotides agree with TRBD2. Germline CDR1 SGHTA, CDR2 FQGNSA. The CDR3 contains 17 residues. The V segment lost 5 bases and the J segment 3 bases; nucleotides outside the gene matches: 7. The CDR3 protein is CASSLGTSGGGTDTQYF. In DNA, the CDR3 is TGTGCCAGCAGCCTCGGGACTAGCGGGGGTGGAACAGATACGCAGTATTTT. Based on the CDR3 plus reference TRBV7-2 and TRBJ2-3, the full variable domain is GAGVSQSPSNKVTEKGKDVELRCDPISGHTALYWYRQSLGQGLEFLIYFQGNSAPDKSGLPSDRFSAERTGGSVSTLTIQRTQQEDSAVYLCASSLGTSGGGTDTQYFGPGTRLTVL.

The rearrangement links TRBV2 to TRBJ2-1; D is unresolved. Deletions cut 4 bases from V and 12 bases from J, with 4 bases between. CDR1 and CDR2 (germline): SNHLY, FYNNEI. CDR3 length equals 9 residues. The CDR3 protein is CASSARQFF. The CDR3 DNA reads as TGTGCCAGCAGTGCGAGGCAGTTCTTC.

The chain links TRBV19 to TRBJ2-3, with 7 bases fitting TRBD2. The length of the CDR3 is 15 residues. The germline gives CDR1 LNHDA, CDR2 SQIVND (reference sequence). V shed 9 bases, J shed 0 bases, and the junction held 9 bases outside the gene matches. CDR3 sequence reads: CASTELATSTDTQYF. DNA of the CDR3: TGTGCCAGCACAGAACTAGCGACTAGCACAGATACGCAGTATTTT.

The chain combines TRBV2 with TRBJ1-1, with unresolved D. This CDR3 comprises 13 residues. Trimming took 7 bases from V and 5 from J, leaving 14 bases between them. Germline CDR1 and CDR2: SNHLY and FYNNEI. CDR3 nucleotide sequence: TGTGCCAGCAAGGAGGCAGGTCGGACTGAAGCTTTCTTT. This translates into CASKEAGRTEAFF.

There are a few counts of this clone. The chain combines TRBV19 with TRBJ1-5; tentative D call: TRBD1 (5 bases). With 8 bases removed from V and 5 bases from J, the gap between germline ends came to 13 bases. Germline assignment: CDR1 LNHDA and CDR2 SQIVND (reference sequence). CDR3 length equals 13 residues. The CDR3 sequence is CASGDSLDQPQHF. CDR3 sequence (DNA): TGTGCCAGTGGAGACAGTCTGGATCAGCCCCAGCATTTT.

The chain uses TRBV5-4 and TRBJ2-7; maybe TRBD2 (6 bases). V was shortened by 3 bases and J by 3 bases, with 16 bases between the two germline ends. Germline values: CDR1 SGHNT, CDR2 YYREEE (reference sequence). The CDR3 is made up of 15 amino acids. In DNA form, the CDR3 reads TGTGCCAGCAGCTCCGGCCGGGACTTCCGCTACGAGCAGTACTTC. This gives the protein CASSSGRDFRYEQYF.

CDR3 protein: CASSFTGPRDTQYF. The CDR3 nucleotides are TGTGCCAGCAGTTTTACAGGGCCAAGGGATACGCAGTATTTT. The chain recombines TRBV27 with TRBJ2-3; D perhaps matches TRBD1 (6 bases). Trimming stripped 3 bases from V and 6 bases from J, with 13 bases between. This CDR3 is 14 amino acids long. Germline CDR1 and CDR2: MNHEY and SMNVEV (reference sequence).

V gene TRBV7-9 combines with J gene TRBJ2-3; 10 bases line up with TRBD1. V dropped 5 bases and J dropped 0; count of bases not matched to a gene: 2. Germline values: CDR1 SEHNR, CDR2 FQNEAQ (reference sequence). This CDR3 region has 15 residues. The CDR3 sequence is CASSRTGGSTDTQYF. The CDR3 bases are TGTGCCAGCAGCCGGACAGGGGGAAGCACAGATACGCAGTATTTT.

This chain connects TRBV7-2 to TRBJ1-4; D is possibly TRBD1 (5 bases). The CDR3 consists of 12 residues. Trimming took off 4 bases at V and 11 bases at J, with 11 bases between the two ends. Germline V gives CDR1 SGHTA, CDR2 FQGNSA. The CDR3 sequence is CASSSAGGKLFF. The CDR3 nucleotides are TGTGCCAGCAGCTCGGCCGGGGGGAAACTGTTTTTT.

The V and J genes are TRBV6-5 and TRBJ2-1, with D possibly being TRBD2 (7 bases). The CDR3 length is 13 residues. Trimming stripped 8 bases from V and 5 bases from J, with 13 bases between. Per germline, CDR1 MNHEY and CDR2 SVGAGI. As DNA, the CDR3 is TGTGCCAGCCTGACCGGGGGGCACAATGAGCAGTTCTTC. This gives the protein CASLTGGHNEQFF.

This chain uses TRBV4-2 with TRBJ2-2; tentatively, D is TRBD2 (6 bases). V dropped 5 bases and J dropped 4 bases, with 11 bases sitting between them. Germline assignment: CDR1 LGHNA and CDR2 YNFKEQ. The CDR3 runs to 14 residues. The CDR3 DNA reads as TGTGCCAGCAGCTCGGTAGCGGCCACCGGGGAGCTGTTTTTT. Protein sequence: CASSSVAATGELFF.

This rearrangement joins TRBV12-5 to TRBJ2-2; no clear D. The CDR3 has 19 amino acids. The germline V gene has CDR1 LGHNT and CDR2 FRNRAP. V was cut by 0 bases and J by 3 bases, with 20 bases left in between. CDR3 region: CASGLVPVVDRTHTGELFF. The CDR3 DNA reads TGTGCTAGTGGTTTGGTACCGGTAGTAGATAGAACCCACACCGGGGAGCTGTTTTTT.

V gene TRBV24-1 combines with J gene TRBJ2-1; 12 bases are a match to TRBD1. CDR1 and CDR2 (germline): KGHDR, SFDVKD. The CDR3 sequence is 16 residues long. V lost 1 base, J lost 6 bases, and 3 bases stayed unmatched. CDR3 loop: CATSDFGTGGFNEQFF. In DNA, the CDR3 is TGTGCCACCAGTGATTTCGGGACAGGGGGCTTCAATGAGCAGTTCTTC.

This chain joins TRBV4-3 and TRBJ1-2; no clear D. Between the trimmed V and J ends, which lost 1 base and 5 bases, there was a span of 11 bases. This CDR3 is 14 amino acids long. The germline CDR1 and CDR2 sequences are LGHNA and YSLEER. CDR3 nucleotides: TGCGCCAGCAGCCAAGCTACGGCGGAGTATGGCTACACCTTC. The encoded protein is CASSQATAEYGYTF.